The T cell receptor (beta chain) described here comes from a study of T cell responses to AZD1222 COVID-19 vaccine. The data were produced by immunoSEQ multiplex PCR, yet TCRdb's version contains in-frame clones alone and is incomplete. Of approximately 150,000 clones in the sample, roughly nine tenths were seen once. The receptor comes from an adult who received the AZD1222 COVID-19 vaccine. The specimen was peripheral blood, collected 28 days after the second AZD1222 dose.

The CDR3 sequence: CASSQYLGGEDTGELFF. The CDR3 coding sequence is TGCGCCAGCAGCCAGTATCTGGGGGGCGAGGACACCGGGGAGCTGTTTTTT. V gene TRBV4-3 combines with J gene TRBJ2-2; D assignment may be TRBD1 or TRBD2 (6 bases each). Germline V lookup: CDR1 LGHNA, CDR2 YSLEER. There are 17 residues in the CDR3. Trimming stripped 3 bases from V and 3 bases from J, with 17 bases between.